Each of the 22 T cell receptor beta chains below was sequenced from the same sample in a study of T-cell reconstitution after alpha-beta-depleted transplantation in children. Unique molecular identifiers were incorporated when the TCRbeta library was constructed. From the PCR reads, TCRdb called clonotypes with MiXCR, one entry per CDR3 protein. The table includes hundreds of thousands of distinct CDR3 sequences, approximately 20% detected once. Sequenced here: PBMCs from the stem cell graft donor, sampled from the stem cell graft. The receptors derive from a human donor who donated a stem cell graft to a child with acute lymphoblastic leukemia.

This clonotype has a handful of counts. V usage is TRBV10-3 and J usage is TRBJ1-1; tentative D call: TRBD1 (5 bases). Germline CDR1 is ENHRY and CDR2 is SYGVKD. Trimming stripped 6 bases from V and 0 bases from J, with 8 bases between. This CDR3 is 13 amino acids long. The CDR3 spells CAIRTDMNTEAFF. In DNA, the CDR3 is TGTGCCATCAGGACAGACATGAACACTGAAGCTTTCTTT.

This clonotype came up once. The chain couples TRBV27 to TRBJ2-5; D gene uncertain. V gave up 7 bases and J gave up 5 bases, with 17 bases separating them. Germline CDR1 MNHEY, CDR2 SMNVEV (reference sequence). CDR3 length: 14 residues. The CDR3 spells CASKTSPGSETQYF. CDR3 DNA sequence: TGTGCCAGCAAAACCTCCCCCGGGTCGGAGACCCAGTACTTC.

This clonotype has at least ten counts. An end of the junction does not agree with germline; a read error may underlie this. V and J are TRBV18 and TRBJ2-1, with a tentative D call TRBD2 (5 bases). CDR1 KGHSH and CDR2 LQKENI come from the germline V gene. This CDR3 region has 13 residues. CDR3: CASSPGVYNEQFF. CDR3 nucleotides: TGCGCCAGCAGCCCCGGGGTTTACAATGAGCAGTTCTTC.

This clonotype showed up just a few times. The rearrangement links TRBV6-6 to TRBJ1-5; no clear D gene. The CDR3 contains 13 residues. In germline, CDR1 is MNHNY, CDR2 SVGAGI (reference sequence). The V gene lost 3 bases and the J gene lost 3 bases, with 6 bases spanning the gap. The chain's CDR3 is CASSYKSNQPQHF. CDR3 nucleotides: TGTGCCAGCAGTTATAAGTCCAATCAGCCCCAGCATTTT.

The table lists this clonotype with a few counts. This CDR3 is CASVRSGDPESDEQFF. CDR3 DNA sequence: TGCGCCAGCGTACGATCCGGGGACCCGGAGAGCGATGAGCAGTTCTTC. The V and J genes are TRBV5-1 and TRBJ2-1; possibly TRBD1 or TRBD2 for D (5 bases each). The CDR3 has 16 residues. The V gene's germline CDR1 is SGHRS and CDR2 YFSETQ. Between the trimmed V and J ends, which lost 7 bases and 8 bases, there was a span of 25 bases. The full variable domain, completed using reference TRBV5-1 and TRBJ2-1, is KAGVTQTPRYLIKTRGQQVTLSCSPISGHRSVSWYQQTPGQGLQFLFEYFSETQRNKGNFPGRFSGRQFSNSRSEMNVSTLELGDSALYLCASVRSGDPESDEQFFGPGTRLTVL.

The rearrangement uses TRBV13 and TRBJ2-5; no clear D gene. CDR3 length: 13 residues. Germline CDR1 reads PRHDT; CDR2 reads FYEKMQ (reference sequence). V was shortened by 6 bases and J by 2 bases, with 10 bases between the two germline ends. The CDR3 region has the DNA TGTGCCAGCAGTTCCGGTTCACAAGAGACCCAGTACTTC. Translated: CASSSGSQETQYF.

As regards this clonotype: Compared with germline, one end of the junction differs, possibly owing to a read error. The rearrangement links TRBV5-1 to TRBJ2-2, with D possibly being TRBD1 (6 bases). Per the germline V gene, CDR1 is SGHRS and CDR2 is YFSETQ. This CDR3 region has 18 residues. CDR3 in amino acids: CARSLGARERTYTGELFF. The CDR3 DNA reads TGCGCCCGCAGCTTGGGGGCCAGGGAACGGACGTACACCGGGGAGCTGTTTTTT.

J is TRBJ2-1 and V is TRBV20-1; D is possibly TRBD1 or TRBD2 (6 bases each). V lost 6 bases and J lost 10, with 22 bases in between. There are 14 residues in the CDR3. CDR1 and CDR2 (germline): DFQATT, SNEGSKA (reference sequence). The CDR3, as DNA: TGCAGTGCCTCCCCGGGGGCCCGGGCGGGGGAGCAGTTCTTC. Amino acid sequence: CSASPGARAGEQFF.

The V and J genes are TRBV7-7 and TRBJ2-5, with D uncertain. The ends were cut back, 2 bases at V and 5 bases at J, with 9 bases in the middle. Germline V gene lookup returns CDR1 SSHAT and CDR2 FNYEAQ (reference sequence). The CDR3 sequence is 13 residues long. CDR3 amino acids: CASSLTIGETQYF. Written as DNA, the CDR3 is TGTGCCAGCAGCTTAACGATCGGGGAGACCCAGTACTTC.

This chain connects TRBV2 to TRBJ1-5; D not resolved. Trimming pared 3 bases from V and 6 bases from J, leaving 18 bases between. The CDR3 covers 16 residues. Germline assignment: CDR1 SNHLY and CDR2 FYNNEI. In DNA form, the CDR3 reads TGTGCCAGCAGTGAGGGCGAATTAAATGAGGTTCAGCCCCAGCATTTT. Translation: CASSEGELNEVQPQHF.

The chain combines TRBV19 with TRBJ2-7, with D possibly being TRBD1 or TRBD2 (5 bases each). The V and J ends lost 6 bases and 1 base respectively, with 10 bases between them. The CDR3 is 13 amino acids. The V gene's germline CDR1 is LNHDA and CDR2 SQIVND (reference sequence). CDR3 nucleotides: TGTGCCAGTAGATTTGGGGGATCCTACGAGCAGTACTTC. The encoded protein is CASRFGGSYEQYF. The full variable domain, rest sourced from reference TRBV19 and TRBJ2-7, is DGGITQSPKYLFRKEGQNVTLSCEQNLNHDAMYWYRQDPGQGLRLIYYSQIVNDFQKGDIAEGYSVSREKKESFPLTVTSAQKNPTAFYLCASRFGGSYEQYFGPGTRLTVT.

This clonotype was observed a handful of times. This sequence joins TRBV10-2 and TRBJ1-2, with D hard to call. This CDR3 comprises 12 residues. Trimming cost V 7 bases and J 6 bases, with 12 bases left between them. Per germline, CDR1 WSHSY and CDR2 SAAADI. The DNA for the CDR3 is TGCGCCAGCACCCTGGGTTGGGATGGCTACACCTTC. Protein sequence: CASTLGWDGYTF.

In this sample, this clonotype turned up a few times. The chain employs TRBV12-3 or TRBV12-4 and TRBJ1-5; the D gene is possibly TRBD1 (5 bases). This CDR3 has 15 residues. The V gene lost 2 bases and the J gene lost 4 bases, with 12 bases spanning the gap. CDR3 nucleotide sequence: TGTGCCAGCAGTTTACACCAGGGTGGTAATCAGCCCCAGCATTTT. It yields the protein CASSLHQGGNQPQHF.

This sequence joins TRBV6-1 and TRBJ2-7, with TRBD2 matching 11 bases. CDR1 is MNHNS and CDR2 is SASEGT in the germline V gene. Losses at the gene ends were 3 bases for V and 3 bases for J; bases not matched to a gene: 7. The CDR3 contains 16 residues. This CDR3 is CASSDGTSGPFYEQYF. CDR3 sequence (DNA): TGTGCCAGCAGTGATGGGACTAGCGGACCATTCTACGAGCAGTACTTC.

The chain is built from TRBV20-1 and TRBJ1-6, with D uncertain. CDR1 is DFQATT, CDR2 SNEGSKA, per germline (reference sequence). V lost 3 bases, J lost 0 bases, and 9 bases lay in between. This CDR3 comprises 15 residues. The DNA for the CDR3 is TGCAGTGCTAGTATGAGAAGCTCCTATAATTCACCCCTCCACTTT. Encoded protein: CSASMRSSYNSPLHF.

This clonotype was seen only a few times. The chain links TRBV14 to TRBJ2-1, with TRBD2 matching over 7 bases. This CDR3 spans 19 amino acids. The junction had 16 bases not matched to a gene; V was cut back by 1 base and J by 4 bases. Germline V gives CDR1 SGHDN, CDR2 FVKESK. The CDR3 DNA reads TGTGCCAGCAGCCAAGCGCGTGCTAGCGGCTACTTTTTTTACAATGAGCAGTTCTTC. Its protein product is CASSQARASGYFFYNEQFF.

This clonotype occurred a few times. The chain carries TRBV5-1 and TRBJ2-6, with D maybe TRBD2 (6 bases). Germline V CDR1 and CDR2: SGHRS, YFSETQ. CDR3 length equals 17 residues. The V end lost 3 bases, the J end lost 0 bases, and 13 bases lay between the germline ends. As DNA, the CDR3 is TGCGCCAGCAGCTACGGGGGACGATCCTCTGGGGCCAACGTCCTGACTTTC. The encoded protein is CASSYGGRSSGANVLTF.

The chain carries TRBV5-1 and TRBJ1-2; 7 bases map to TRBD1. V was pared by 4 bases and J by 6 bases, with 9 bases of the junction left unmatched. The CDR3 runs 14 residues. Germline loops: CDR1 SGHRS, CDR2 YFSETQ. Here the CDR3 DNA reads TGCGCCAGCAGCCTGAGGGGGCAAGTGGATGGCTACACCTTC. Its protein product is CASSLRGQVDGYTF.

This chain connects TRBV7-9 to TRBJ2-7, with D hard to call. CDR1 is SEHNR, CDR2 FQNEAQ, per germline (reference sequence). V lost 4 bases and J lost 1, with 14 bases in between. The CDR3 is 15 amino acids. The CDR3 protein is CASSSGPETSYEQYF. DNA of the CDR3: TGTGCCAGCAGCTCCGGGCCCGAAACTTCCTACGAGCAGTACTTC.

Only a few counts were recorded for this clonotype. This chain joins TRBV7-9 and TRBJ2-2; TRBD1 agrees at 8 bases. The germline gives CDR1 SEHNR, CDR2 FQNEAQ (reference sequence). The CDR3 sequence is 16 residues long. Trimming cost V 6 bases and J 1 base; bases outside gene matches: 7. The DNA of the CDR3 is TGTGCCAGCAGGACACCCGGGACAGGGAACACCGGGGAGCTGTTTTTT. Translated: CASRTPGTGNTGELFF.

This chain links TRBV24-1 with TRBJ1-5; 8 bases map to TRBD1. CDR3 length equals 17 residues. Germline assignment: CDR1 KGHDR and CDR2 SFDVKD. V shed 0 bases, J shed 7 bases, and the junction held 10 bases outside the gene matches. CDR3 loop: CATSDLQSDRVKQPQHF. CDR3 sequence (DNA): TGTGCCACCAGTGATTTGCAGTCGGACAGGGTCAAACAGCCCCAGCATTTT.

This clonotype appeared a few times. The chain combines TRBV7-2 with TRBJ2-3, with 10 positions matching TRBD1. The germline V gene encodes CDR1 SGHTA and CDR2 FQGNSA. CDR3 length: 16 amino acids. Trimming removed 5 bases from V and 2 bases from J; junction bases left unmatched: 7. The CDR3 DNA follows: TGTGCCAGCAGCCTCTCGGGACAGGGGTTCACAGATACGCAGTATTTT. This codes for CASSLSGQGFTDTQYF.